This T cell receptor (beta chain) was retrieved from a study of T cell responses to AZD1222 COVID-19 vaccine. Whole-study findings and limits: Vaccine-associated CD4 TCRs ranged over spike, dominating at 160-218 and 743-854. Repertoire samples came only from after the peak T cell response. Recipients of AZD1222 seropositive at baseline numbered only 5 or 6. Clonal diversity may have been underestimated in mostly white British donors.

As concerns this clone: As yet, its antigen is unknown.

The CDR3 runs 12 residues. Trimming cost V 5 bases and J 9 bases, with 11 bases left between them. The germline V gene has CDR1 SGHTA and CDR2 FQGNSA. TCRdb's copy holds only in-frame clones and misses some; the assay was immunoSEQ multiplex PCR. The table records some 79,000 clones, around three quarters of them present only once. This rearrangement joins TRBV7-2 to TRBJ1-5; TRBD1 might be the D (6 bases). The sequences come from peripheral blood, collected 28 days after the second AZD1222 dose. This clonotype was obtained from an adult who received the AZD1222 COVID-19 vaccine. The CDR3: CASSLTGRPQHF. DNA of the CDR3: TGTGCCAGCAGCCTCACAGGGCGGCCCCAGCATTTT.